This T cell receptor beta chain was found in a study of CD4+ T cells in melanoma (dated by TCRdb to 2022 to 2024). For the wider study: Neoantigen-specific CD4+ T cells in human melanoma were what the study investigated.

A remark on this clone: Its antigen remains unidentified. Base qualities are missing; no much larger clone stands one base away.

Overall study outcomes, separate from this receptor: The report described a correlation between neoantigen-specific CD4+ T cells and the function of CD8+ T cells, macrophages and B cells. Neoantigen-specific CD4+ T cells in melanoma were reported to show diverse differentiation states.

V sheds 1 base and J sheds 1 base, leaving 19 bases between their ends. From its cysteine to its phenylalanine, the CDR3 spans 18 amino acids. The CDR3 DNA has 54 bases and is translated from base 1. Taken from the germline V gene, the CDR1 and CDR2 loops are SGHAT and FQNNGV. The library was made by the immunoSEQ multiplex PCR assay. TCRdb obtained this table from immuneACCESS and retained in-frame rearrangements with V and J assigned. These tables miss some clones; where compared with another copy, unresolved V genes account for less than half of the shortfall, and the remainder is unexplained. A total of about 10,000 clones appear in this sample, roughly 60% of them only once. Clones ranked in the top ten supply around an eighth of the sample. The donors were melanoma patients.

The chain uses TRBV11-2 and TRBJ1-1; TRBD1 is possibly the D segment (6 matching bases). The sample taken for sequencing was cells from a culture (not recorded whether cultured in vitro). The source of this sequence is a human donor with melanoma. The DNA is as follows: TGTGCCAGCAGCTTAGTTCTGGGTAAGGGGGTATCGAACACTGAAGCTTTCTTT. This yields the protein CASSLVLGKGVSNTEAFF. Reference TRBV11-2 and TRBJ1-1 proteins supply the regions before and after the CDR3; the full variable domain is: EAGVAQSPRYKIIEKRQSVAFWCNPISGHATLYWYQQILGQGPKLLIQFQNNGVVDDSQLPKDRFSAERLKGVDSTLKIQPAKLEDSAVYLCASSLVLGKGVSNTEAFFGQGTRLTVV.